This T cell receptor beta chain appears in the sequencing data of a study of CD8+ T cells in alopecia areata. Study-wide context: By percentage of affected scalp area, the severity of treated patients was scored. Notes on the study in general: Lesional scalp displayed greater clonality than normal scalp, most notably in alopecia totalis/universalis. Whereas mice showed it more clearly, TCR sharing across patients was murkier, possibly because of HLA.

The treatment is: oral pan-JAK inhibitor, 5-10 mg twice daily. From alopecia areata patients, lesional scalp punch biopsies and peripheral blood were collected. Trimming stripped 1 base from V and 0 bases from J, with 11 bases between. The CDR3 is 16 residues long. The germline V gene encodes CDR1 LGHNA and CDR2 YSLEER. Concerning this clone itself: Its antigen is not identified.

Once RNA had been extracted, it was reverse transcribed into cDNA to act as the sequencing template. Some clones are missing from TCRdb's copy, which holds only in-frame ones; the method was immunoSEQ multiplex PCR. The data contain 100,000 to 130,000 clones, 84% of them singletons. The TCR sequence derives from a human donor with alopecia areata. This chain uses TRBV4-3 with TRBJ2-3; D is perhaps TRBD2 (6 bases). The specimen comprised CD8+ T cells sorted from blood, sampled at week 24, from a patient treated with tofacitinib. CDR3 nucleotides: TGCGCCAGCAGCCAAGCTTGGGGGACTAGCACAGATACGCAGTATTTT. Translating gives CASSQAWGTSTDTQYF.